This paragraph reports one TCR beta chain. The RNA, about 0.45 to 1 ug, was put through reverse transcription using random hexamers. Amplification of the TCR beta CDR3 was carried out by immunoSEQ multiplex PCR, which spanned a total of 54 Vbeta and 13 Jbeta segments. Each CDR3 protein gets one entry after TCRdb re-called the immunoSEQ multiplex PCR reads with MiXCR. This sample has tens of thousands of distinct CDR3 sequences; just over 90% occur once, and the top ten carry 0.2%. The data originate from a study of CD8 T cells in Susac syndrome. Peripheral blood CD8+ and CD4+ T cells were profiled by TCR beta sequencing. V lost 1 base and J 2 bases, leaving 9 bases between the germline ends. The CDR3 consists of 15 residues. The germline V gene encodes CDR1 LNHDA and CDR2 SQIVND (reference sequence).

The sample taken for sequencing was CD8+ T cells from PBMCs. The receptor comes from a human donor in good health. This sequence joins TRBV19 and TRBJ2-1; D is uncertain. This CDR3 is CASSIGPSAYNEQFF. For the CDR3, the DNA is TGTGCCAGTAGTATAGGGCCCAGCGCCTACAATGAGCAGTTCTTC.